Below are 19 T cell receptor beta chains sequenced from a single sample in a study of CD8 T cells in Susac syndrome (dated by TCRdb to between 2017 and 2020). Library method: the immunoSEQ multiplex PCR assay. RNA was extracted using the RNeasy kit, and about 0.5 to 1 ug of the RNA was reverse transcribed with random hexamers. TCRdb trimmed public reads at Q25 via fastp, called clones via MiXCR and kept in-frame beta chains. Identical CDR3 protein sequences are pooled into one entry, listed with their most common genes and DNA. Here the sample has a few hundred thousand distinct CDR3 sequences; about 89% occur a single time. 0.18% of the sample is in the top ten clones. Sequencing was performed on CD8+ T cells from PBMCs. The receptors come from a human donor with multiple sclerosis.

This rearrangement joins TRBV30 to TRBJ2-2; D is possibly TRBD1 (6 bases). The CDR3 is 15 residues long. V was trimmed by 0 bases and J by 5 bases, leaving 13 bases between them. Germline V lookup: CDR1 GTSNPN, CDR2 SVGIG (reference sequence). The CDR3: CAWSVTGMRTGELFF. The DNA of the CDR3 is TGTGCCTGGAGTGTAACAGGGATGAGAACCGGGGAGCTGTTTTTT.

This clonotype was seen once. The J gene is TRBJ1-2, the V gene TRBV12-3 or TRBV12-4; D uncertain. This CDR3 is built from 14 residues. V was cut by 2 bases and J by 4 bases, with 11 bases left in between. The CDR3 DNA is TGTGCCAGCAGTTTAAGGGCGGACTTCTATGGCTACACCTTC. Translation gives CASSLRADFYGYTF.

V is TRBV4-3 and J is TRBJ2-7; 8 nucleotides agree with TRBD2. Germline lookup yields CDR1 LGHNA and CDR2 YSLEER. V lost 4 bases to trimming and J lost 4 bases; unmatched junction nucleotides: 6. CDR3 length: 14 amino acids. The CDR3 loop is CASSPSSGGYEQYF. The DNA for the CDR3 is TGCGCCAGCAGCCCCAGCAGCGGGGGTTACGAGCAGTACTTC.

Note on this clonotype: Compared with germline, one end of the junction differs, possibly owing to a read error. The chain combines TRBV2 with TRBJ1-5; D might be TRBD1 (6 bases). The CDR3 is 15 residues long. The V gene's germline CDR1 is SNHLY and CDR2 FYNNEI. CDR3 protein: CASSDERQGNRPQHF. The DNA for the CDR3 is TGTGCCAGCAGTGATGAAAGGCAGGGGAATCGGCCCCAGCATTTT.

The chain recombines TRBV7-9 with TRBJ1-2; 7 nucleotides line up with TRBD1. There are 16 residues in the CDR3. Germline-derived CDR1 and CDR2 are SEHNR and FQNEAQ (reference sequence). The V gene end was trimmed by 0 bases and the J gene end by 4 bases; junction bases not matched to a gene: 8. Written as DNA, the CDR3 is TGTGCCAGCAGCTTAGCGTTGCAGGGGGAAACCTATGGCTACACCTTC. Protein: CASSLALQGETYGYTF.

The chain links TRBV19 to TRBJ1-5, with a possible D match to TRBD1 (5 bases). The CDR3 totals 14 residues. V lost 7 bases and J lost 9, with 19 bases in between. Germline V gene data show CDR1 as LNHDA and CDR2 as SQIVND (reference sequence). The CDR3 is CASTAGDSIPPQHF. The CDR3 DNA is TGTGCCAGTACCGCCGGAGACAGTATACCGCCCCAGCATTTT.

The CDR3 nucleotides read TGTGCCAGCAGTTTAGCCCCTGGGGGGGCAAATCAGCCCCAGCATTTT. It codes for CASSLAPGGANQPQHF. V gene TRBV12-3 or TRBV12-4 combines with J gene TRBJ1-5, with D perhaps TRBD1 (6 bases). This CDR3 region has 16 residues. Deletions cut 0 bases from V and 4 bases from J, with 13 bases between.

V is TRBV27 and J is TRBJ2-7; D is unresolved. CDR3 length equals 14 residues. Trimming removed 6 bases at V and 6 bases at J, with 18 bases between. CDR1 is MNHEY and CDR2 is SMNVEV in the germline V gene (reference sequence). CDR3 protein: CASSSAIRQGEQYF. The CDR3, as DNA: TGTGCCAGCAGCTCCGCCATAAGGCAAGGCGAGCAGTACTTC.

The rearrangement uses TRBV28 and TRBJ2-2; D is uncertain. Germline V CDR1 and CDR2: MDHEN, SYDVKM. CDR3 length equals 14 residues. V was clipped by 5 bases and J by 3 bases, with 10 bases between them. The CDR3 DNA is TGTGCCAGCAGTCCCAGGCAGTACACCGGGGAGCTGTTTTTT. Translation gives CASSPRQYTGELFF.

V gene TRBV4-2 combines with J gene TRBJ2-1; 8 bases match TRBD2. The CDR3 extends over 17 amino acids. Trimming at V came to 1 base and at J to 8 bases, leaving 13 bases not matched to a gene. The germline CDR1 and CDR2 sequences are LGHNA and YNFKEQ. The DNA of the CDR3 is TGTGCCAGCAGCCAAGGCAGATCGGGACTAGTCCCGCATGAGCAGTTCTTC. Translated, it gives CASSQGRSGLVPHEQFF.

The chain employs TRBV7-3 and TRBJ2-1; D is unclear. This CDR3 is built from 14 residues. V was pared by 1 base and J by 3 bases, with 7 bases between. Germline V CDR1 and CDR2: SGHTA, FQGTGA. CDR3 bases: TGTGCCAGCAGCTTAAACCCTGACTACAATGAGCAGTTCTTC. Protein sequence: CASSLNPDYNEQFF.

V usage is TRBV28 and J usage is TRBJ2-3, with TRBD2 identical over 11 bases. The V gene's germline CDR1 is MDHEN and CDR2 SYDVKM. This CDR3 is built from 17 residues. The V and J ends lost 6 bases and 6 bases, in that order; junction bases with no gene match: 14. CDR3 region: CASSHVSVSSGGDTQYF. In DNA, the CDR3 is TGTGCCAGCAGCCACGTCTCGGTGTCTAGCGGGGGGGATACGCAGTATTTT.

This rearrangement joins TRBV28 to TRBJ2-2, with TRBD1 identical over 7 bases. Germline assignment: CDR1 MDHEN and CDR2 SYDVKM. J lost 1 base, V lost 3 bases, and 2 bases had no gene match. The CDR3 spans 15 residues. The CDR3 region is CASSLGDRNTGELFF. The CDR3 DNA follows: TGTGCCAGCAGTTTGGGGGACAGGAACACCGGGGAGCTGTTTTTT.

The chain links TRBV7-8 to TRBJ2-2, with 7 nucleotides matching TRBD1. Germline CDR1 is SGHVS and CDR2 is FQNEAQ. This CDR3 contains 14 residues. The J segment lost 7 bases and the V segment lost 5 bases, leaving 7 bases of the junction unmatched. The CDR3 here is CASSTRTGFGELFF. CDR3 nucleotides: TGTGCCAGCAGCACCCGGACAGGTTTCGGGGAGCTGTTTTTT. The entire variable domain, with the rest obtained from reference TRBV7-8 and TRBJ2-2, is as follows: GAGVSQSPRYKVAKRGQDVALRCDPISGHVSLFWYQQALGQGPEFLTYFQNEAQLDKSGLPSDRFFAERPEGSVSTLKIQRTQQEDSAVYLCASSTRTGFGELFFGEGSRLTVL.

The J gene is TRBJ2-7, the V gene TRBV5-1; 10 bases match TRBD1. Trimming cost V 3 bases and J 3 bases; bases outside gene matches: 3. CDR3 length equals 14 residues. Germline values: CDR1 SGHRS, CDR2 YFSETQ. The CDR3 region is CASSWRTGGYEQYF. CDR3 nucleotide sequence: TGCGCCAGCAGCTGGAGGACAGGGGGCTACGAGCAGTACTTC. Full variable domain (remainder filled in from reference TRBV5-1 and TRBJ2-7): KAGVTQTPRYLIKTRGQQVTLSCSPISGHRSVSWYQQTPGQGLQFLFEYFSETQRNKGNFPGRFSGRQFSNSRSEMNVSTLELGDSALYLCASSWRTGGYEQYFGPGTRLTVT.

V gene TRBV28 combines with J gene TRBJ2-1; 8 bases are a match to TRBD2. The germline V gene has CDR1 MDHEN and CDR2 SYDVKM. V shed 8 bases and J 8 bases; nucleotides not matched to a gene: 5. The CDR3 is 12 residues long. CDR3 loop: CASRREDDEQFF. CDR3 sequence (DNA): TGTGCCAGCCGGCGGGAGGACGATGAGCAGTTCTTC.

J is TRBJ2-1 and V is TRBV30; unclear D gene. The ends were cut back, 5 bases at V and 7 bases at J, with 12 bases in the middle. CDR3 length: 12 residues. Germline V lookup: CDR1 GTSNPN, CDR2 SVGIG (reference sequence). The CDR3 bases are TGTGCCTGGGCAATACACGGGAATGAGCAGTTCTTC. Translation: CAWAIHGNEQFF.

The chain carries TRBV2 and TRBJ2-3, with 10 bases that match TRBD2. CDR1 is SNHLY and CDR2 is FYNNEI in the germline V gene. With V trimmed by 7 bases and J by 1 base, 2 bases remained unmatched. The CDR3 extends over 14 amino acids. The CDR3 is CASIGLAGTDTQYF. The CDR3 DNA reads TGTGCCAGCATTGGACTAGCGGGCACAGATACGCAGTATTTT.

The chain combines TRBV4-3 with TRBJ1-4; TRBD1 aligns across 9 bases. After removal of 0 bases from V and 7 bases from J, the junction contained 3 bases not matched to a gene. CDR3 length: 15 amino acids. CDR1 is LGHNA, CDR2 YSLEER, per germline. The CDR3 DNA follows: TGCGCCAGCAGCCAAGAAGACAGGGGGGGTGAAAAACTGTTTTTT. This codes for CASSQEDRGGEKLFF.